A single sample is the source of the 2 T cell receptor beta chains below, sequenced in a study of cytomegalovirus exposure and HLA in healthy donors. With 60 Vbeta and 13 Jbeta primers, the PCR was carried out. Sequencing used immunoSEQ multiplex PCR; TCRdb keeps in-frame clones, though not all of them. The top ten hold roughly 2.6% of the sample, which has around 200,000 clones, approximately 80% seen once. Sequenced input: PBMCs. The receptor set was obtained from a woman aged 45-65 years in good health and CMV-seropositive.

Remarks on this clone: The junction differs from germline at one of its ends, possibly a read error. The CDR3 loop is CASSLTSGGAERLNF. The CDR3 region has the DNA TGTGCCAGCAGTTTGACTAGCGGGGGGGCGGAGCGGCTGAACTTC. The chain has TRBV28 and TRBJ2-5, with 14 bases that match TRBD2. This CDR3 has 15 amino acids. Germline CDR1 and CDR2: MDHEN and SYDVKM.

This chain joins TRBV29-1 and TRBJ2-2; TRBD2 matches 7 bases. There are 15 residues in the CDR3. With V trimmed by 3 bases and J by 2 bases, 6 bases remained unmatched. CDR1 is SQVTM, CDR2 ANQGSEA, per germline. The CDR3 DNA reads TGCAGCGTTGAGGGCCTAGCGGACAACACCGGGGAGCTGTTTTTT. It encodes CSVEGLADNTGELFF.